Presented here are 24 T cell receptor beta chains from one specimen sequenced in a study of PD-1 blockade in classical Hodgkin lymphoma. The table came from immunoSEQ multiplex PCR; TCRdb's copy has only in-frame clones and leaves some out. The sample gives almost 95,000 clones, 83% of which show up once; over 15% is in the top ten. The time point here: cycle 4 day 1 (C4D1), after less than 7 weeks of nivolumab. Every patient had relapsed following autologous stem cell transplantation, and cohorts differed in brentuximab vedotin exposure. The sequences come from peripheral blood mononuclear cells (PBMCs), collected before the fourth cycle of nivolumab. These receptors all come from a human donor with classical Hodgkin lymphoma.

This clone has more than one count but fewer than ten. This chain links TRBV10-1 with TRBJ2-7; 16 positions match TRBD2. Germline V lookup: CDR1 WNHNN, CDR2 SYGVQD (reference sequence). The CDR3 covers 18 residues. V gave up 8 bases and J gave up 6 bases; unmatched junction bases: 16. The CDR3 coding sequence is TGCGCCAGCCCAGAACGGGGGACTAGCGGGAGGGCTAGTGGCGAGCAGTACTTC. Translation gives CASPERGTSGRASGEQYF.

The chain employs TRBV6-6 and TRBJ2-4, with 7 bases identical to TRBD1. Losses at the gene ends were 0 bases for V and 11 bases for J; bases not matched to a gene: 4. CDR1 is MNHNY, CDR2 SVGAGI, per germline (reference sequence). The CDR3 consists of 13 residues. CDR3 nucleotide sequence: TGTGCCAGCAGTTACTCAGGGGGCTTACTTCAGTACTTC. Translated, it gives CASSYSGGLLQYF.

The rearrangement links TRBV28 to TRBJ1-1, with D unresolved. CDR3 size: 12 residues. Germline V gives CDR1 MDHEN, CDR2 SYDVKM. Trimming removed 3 bases at V and 11 bases at J, with 13 bases between. CDR3 coding DNA: TGTGCCAGCAGTTTCAGTTCCCGACGGGCTTTCTTT. It translates to CASSFSSRRAFF.

The chain links TRBV6-5 to TRBJ2-7; 9 bases are shared with TRBD2. Germline loops: CDR1 MNHEY, CDR2 SVGAGI. With 2 bases clipped from V and 7 bases from J, the junction kept 6 bases outside the gene matches. The CDR3 sequence is 14 residues long. The CDR3 protein is CASSYGAGGVEQYF. The CDR3 bases are TGTGCCAGCAGTTACGGCGCGGGGGGGGTGGAGCAGTACTTC.

The chain links TRBV14 to TRBJ1-4; D not resolved. V shed 4 bases and J shed 5 bases, with 17 bases lying between them. Looked up from germline, CDR1 is SGHDN and CDR2 is FVKESK. This CDR3 is 16 amino acids long. The CDR3 here is CASSPRRGLGNEKLFF. The CDR3 bases are TGTGCCAGCAGCCCCAGACGAGGGCTTGGAAATGAAAAACTGTTTTTT.

The chain combines TRBV5-6 with TRBJ1-1; D is unclear. The germline CDR1 and CDR2 sequences are SGHDT and YYEEEE. This CDR3 comprises 14 residues. Trimming left V 0 bases short and J 5 bases short, with 11 bases between. The CDR3 sequence: CASSLVRYETEAFF. CDR3 nucleotide sequence: TGTGCCAGCAGCTTGGTTCGTTACGAGACTGAAGCTTTCTTT.

The rearrangement uses TRBV2 and TRBJ1-5, with D hard to call. Germline V gene data show CDR1 as SNHLY and CDR2 as FYNNEI. Trimming stripped 0 bases from V and 0 bases from J, with 3 bases between. The CDR3 has 14 residues. Here the CDR3 DNA reads TGTGCCAGCAGTGAAGCGCTTAGCAATCAGCCCCAGCATTTT. Translating gives CASSEALSNQPQHF.

The rearrangement joins TRBV28 to TRBJ1-1; a weak D match, TRBD1 (6 bases). The ends were cut back, 11 bases at V and 1 base at J, with 14 bases in the middle. Germline V gene data show CDR1 as MDHEN and CDR2 as SYDVKM. This CDR3 spans 13 amino acids. The CDR3 sequence: CAVVVGGNTEAFF. The CDR3 region has the DNA TGTGCCGTAGTTGTAGGGGGGAACACTGAAGCTTTCTTT.

The V call is TRBV10-3, the J call TRBJ1-2; TRBD1 might be the D (5 bases). Germline V gives CDR1 ENHRY, CDR2 SYGVKD. Trimming pared 3 bases from V and 2 bases from J, leaving 7 bases between. The CDR3 consists of 13 residues. The CDR3 protein is CAISDRGNYGYTF. The CDR3 bases are TGTGCCATCAGTGATAGGGGAAACTATGGCTACACCTTC.

The chain recombines TRBV28 with TRBJ1-5; no clear D. Germline-derived CDR1 and CDR2 are MDHEN and SYDVKM. The CDR3 runs to 12 residues. V was clipped by 4 bases and J by 5 bases, with 6 bases between them. The CDR3 loop is CASSSFYQPQHF. For the CDR3, the DNA is TGTGCCAGCAGTTCCTTCTATCAGCCCCAGCATTTT.

The chain is built from TRBV30 and TRBJ2-1; possibly TRBD2 for D (6 bases). Germline V lookup: CDR1 GTSNPN, CDR2 SVGIG (reference sequence). Trimming left V 2 bases short and J 0 bases short, with 11 bases between. The CDR3 totals 15 residues. The CDR3 DNA reads as TGTGCCTGGAGTAGGGGACTTAGCTCCTACAATGAGCAGTTCTTC. Protein product: CAWSRGLSSYNEQFF.

V is TRBV6-5 and J is TRBJ1-5, with 9 positions matching TRBD1. Looked up from germline, CDR1 is MNHEY and CDR2 is SVGAGI. The V gene end was trimmed by 6 bases and the J gene end by 7 bases; junction bases not matched to a gene: 4. CDR3 length equals 13 residues. CDR3 sequence: CASSLTGGQPQHF. CDR3 nucleotide sequence: TGTGCCAGCAGCCTGACAGGGGGACAGCCCCAGCATTTT.

For the CDR3, the DNA is TGTGCCAGCAGCTTAGAGGTTGGCTACACCTTC. It codes for CASSLEVGYTF. The chain links TRBV7-8 to TRBJ1-2; no clear D gene. Germline lookup yields CDR1 SGHVS and CDR2 FQNEAQ. Trimming pared 1 base from V and 7 bases from J, leaving 4 bases between. The CDR3 is 11 amino acids.

This clone was detected only a few times. This chain connects TRBV7-2 to TRBJ2-3; D gene ambiguous. The ends were cut back, 5 bases at V and 9 bases at J, with 15 bases in the middle. The germline V gene encodes CDR1 SGHTA and CDR2 FQGNSA. CDR3 length: 13 amino acids. CDR3: CASSLGPATTQYF. In DNA, the CDR3 is TGTGCCAGCAGCCTAGGGCCGGCTACCACGCAGTATTTT. The variable domain in full, completed from reference TRBV7-2 and TRBJ2-3, reads GAGVSQSPSNKVTEKGKDVELRCDPISGHTALYWYRQSLGQGLEFLIYFQGNSAPDKSGLPSDRFSAERTGGSVSTLTIQRTQQEDSAVYLCASSLGPATTQYFGPGTRLTVL.

V gene TRBV10-3 combines with J gene TRBJ2-7; 10 positions agree with TRBD1. V lost 3 bases to trimming and J lost 6 bases; unmatched junction nucleotides: 5. Germline loops: CDR1 ENHRY, CDR2 SYGVKD. This CDR3 region has 14 residues. CDR3 in amino acids: CAISDGTGVGEQYF. DNA of the CDR3: TGTGCCATCAGTGACGGGACAGGGGTTGGCGAGCAGTACTTC.

This clone was seen only once. The CDR3 reads CASSPPQGNNEQFF. The CDR3 DNA reads TGTGCCAGCTCACCACCCCAGGGTAACAATGAGCAGTTCTTC. This chain joins TRBV18 and TRBJ2-1, with a possible D match to TRBD1 (5 bases). CDR3 length: 14 amino acids. With 0 bases removed from V and 5 bases from J, the gap between germline ends came to 8 bases. Germline V gene sequence: CDR1 KGHSH, CDR2 LQKENI.

This clone has a single count. This sequence joins TRBV6-5 and TRBJ2-5, with D possibly matching TRBD1 (5 bases). Germline CDR1 and CDR2: MNHEY and SVGAGI. CDR3 length: 15 residues. The germline V and J ends were trimmed by 4 bases and 1 base, with 13 bases remaining between them. In nucleotides, the CDR3 is TGTGCCAGCAGTTTTGGGGCATCGGCCCAAGAGACCCAGTACTTC. It translates to CASSFGASAQETQYF.

The sample holds a few counts of this clone. V gene TRBV15 combines with J gene TRBJ1-2; TRBD1 matches 7 bases. J lost 8 bases, V lost 3 bases, and 6 bases had no gene match. Germline values: CDR1 LNHNV, CDR2 YYDKDF (reference sequence). The CDR3 runs 13 residues. The CDR3 DNA reads TGTGCCACCAGCAGTCGGACAGGCCAAGGCTACACCTTC. It is translated as CATSSRTGQGYTF.

V is TRBV10-3 and J is TRBJ2-1; 8 bases align to TRBD2. CDR3 size: 15 residues. V dropped 2 bases and J dropped 4; count of bases not matched to a gene: 4. Germline lookup yields CDR1 ENHRY and CDR2 SYGVKD. The CDR3 protein is CAISERGGGYNEQFF. CDR3 nucleotides: TGTGCCATCAGTGAGCGGGGGGGAGGTTACAATGAGCAGTTCTTC.

The rearrangement links TRBV30 to TRBJ1-1; D not certain. Germline V gene sequence: CDR1 GTSNPN, CDR2 SVGIG (reference sequence). The V end was cut by 2 bases, the J end by 5 bases, with 15 bases between. The CDR3 is 14 residues long. CDR3 in amino acids: CAWSTIGHETEAFF. CDR3 bases: TGTGCCTGGAGTACCATAGGGCACGAAACTGAAGCTTTCTTT. Full variable domain (remainder filled in from reference TRBV30 and TRBJ1-1): SQTIHQWPATLVQPVGSPLSLECTVEGTSNPNLYWYRQAAGRGLQLLFYSVGIGQISSEVPQNLSASRPQDRQFILSSKKLLLSDSGFYLCAWSTIGHETEAFFGQGTRLTVV.

This chain links TRBV10-3 with TRBJ2-7; D gene unclear. Trimming shortened V by 4 bases and J by 3 bases, and 7 bases separated the two germline ends. CDR1 ENHRY and CDR2 SYGVKD come from the germline V gene. This CDR3 is built from 12 residues. The chain's CDR3 is CAISAFSYEQYF. In nucleotides, the CDR3 is TGTGCCATCAGTGCCTTTAGCTACGAGCAGTACTTC.

Regarding this clone: Different DNA sequences within this sample yield the same CDR3. V gene TRBV11-2 combines with J gene TRBJ2-7; 10 bases line up with TRBD2. Germline assignment: CDR1 SGHAT and CDR2 FQNNGV. J was trimmed by 2 bases and V by 5 bases; bases with no gene match: 6. There are 15 residues in the CDR3. The CDR3 DNA reads TGTGCCAGCAGCCCAAGGACTAGCGGACCCTACGAGCAGTACTTC. Protein: CASSPRTSGPYEQYF.

This chain joins TRBV18 and TRBJ2-1, with TRBD1 as a possible D gene (6 bases). This CDR3 is built from 19 residues. Germline V gene data show CDR1 as KGHSH and CDR2 as LQKENI. V lost 1 base and J lost 4, with 23 bases in between. The CDR3 sequence: CASSPLRAGVTQGYNEQFF. CDR3 nucleotides: TGTGCCAGCTCACCACTACGGGCAGGGGTGACCCAGGGGTACAATGAGCAGTTCTTC. The complete variable domain, with remaining parts taken from reference TRBV18 and TRBJ2-1, reads NAGVMQNPRHLVRRRGQEARLRCSPMKGHSHVYWYRQLPEEGLKFMVYLQKENIIDESGMPKERFSAEFPKEGPSILRIQQVVRGDSAAYFCASSPLRAGVTQGYNEQFFGPGTRLTVL.

The chain is built from TRBV27 and TRBJ2-3; D call uncertain. Between the trimmed V and J ends, which lost 3 bases and 0 bases, there was a span of 10 bases. CDR1 MNHEY and CDR2 SMNVEV come from the germline V gene (reference sequence). This CDR3 has 15 amino acids. CDR3 in DNA: TGTGCCAGCAGTTTGGAGCAGCCTAGCACAGATACGCAGTATTTT. Translating it yields CASSLEQPSTDTQYF.